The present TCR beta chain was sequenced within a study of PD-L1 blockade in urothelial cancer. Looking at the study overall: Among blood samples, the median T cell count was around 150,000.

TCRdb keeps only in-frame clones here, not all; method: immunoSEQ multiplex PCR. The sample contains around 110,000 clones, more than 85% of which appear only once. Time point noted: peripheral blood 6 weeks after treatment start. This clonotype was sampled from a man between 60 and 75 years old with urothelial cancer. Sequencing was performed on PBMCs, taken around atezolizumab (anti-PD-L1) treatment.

The CDR3 loop is CASSVGQGAYNEQFF. The CDR3 DNA is TGTGCCAGCAGTGTAGGACAGGGAGCCTACAATGAGCAGTTCTTC. The chain uses TRBV2 and TRBJ2-1, with 8 bases fitting TRBD1. The CDR3 has 15 residues. Trimming at V came to 4 bases and at J to 2 bases, leaving 4 bases not matched to a gene. CDR1 and CDR2 (germline): SNHLY, FYNNEI.